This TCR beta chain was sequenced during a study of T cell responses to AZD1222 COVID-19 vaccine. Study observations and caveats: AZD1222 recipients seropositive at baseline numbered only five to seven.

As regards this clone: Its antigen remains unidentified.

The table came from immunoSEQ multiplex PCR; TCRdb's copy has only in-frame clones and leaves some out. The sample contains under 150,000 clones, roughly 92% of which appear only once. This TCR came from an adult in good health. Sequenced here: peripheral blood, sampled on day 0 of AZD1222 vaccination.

CDR3 amino acids: CASSRTSGTTETQYF. DNA for the CDR3: TGTGCCAGCAGCCGGACTAGCGGGACGACAGAGACCCAGTACTTC. The chain couples TRBV6-5 to TRBJ2-5; 12 positions match TRBD2. Trimming removed 6 bases from V and 4 bases from J; junction bases left unmatched: 6. The germline V gene has CDR1 MNHEY and CDR2 SVGAGI. CDR3 size: 15 residues.